Listed below are T cell receptor beta chains from one sample, sequenced in a study of T cell responses to AZD1222 COVID-19 vaccine. This table comes from immunoSEQ multiplex PCR, and its TCRdb copy is limited to in-frame clones, with some not included. The data show over 150,000 clones, 85% to 90% seen once. The sample here was peripheral blood, taken 28 days after the second AZD1222 dose. Receptors were obtained from an adult who received the AZD1222 COVID-19 vaccine. CDR3s include the opening cysteine and the closing phenylalanine or tryptophan.

v_gene: TRBV7-9
len: 14
CDR3aa: CASSLDGVDTEAFF

v_gene: TRBV6-1
len: 14
CDR3aa: CASSEAGRGYGYTF

v_gene: TRBV24-1
len: 15
CDR3aa: CATSDESGGEETQYF

v_gene: TRBV30
len: 15
CDR3aa: CAWSVTGFQNEKLFF

v_gene: TRBV5-1
len: 17
CDR3aa: CASSSGQGVSKGREQYF

v_gene: TRBV28
len: 17
CDR3aa: CASSSFLAGALLYEQYF

v_gene: TRBV2
len: 14
CDR3aa: CASSGGQGNQPQHF

v_gene: TRBV9
len: 15
CDR3aa: CASSDAGGPLDTQYF

v_gene: TRBV30
len: 14
CDR3aa: CAWSTRDRVYGYTF

v_gene: TRBV30
len: 11
CDR3aa: CAWNGLGGYTF

v_gene: TRBV3-1/TRBV3-2
len: 16
CDR3aa: CASSWTSGAHTGELFF

v_gene: TRBV6-5
len: 14
CDR3aa: CASSQTTSSYEQYF

v_gene: TRBV6-1
len: 15
CDR3aa: CASSDGQGRGEKLFF

v_gene: TRBV28
len: 16
CDR3aa: CASSFSSGGGDDEAFF

v_gene: TRBV10-3
len: 16
CDR3aa: CAISAGLAGKQETQYF

v_gene: TRBV7-2
len: 17
CDR3aa: CASSPYLGQGRTTEAFF

v_gene: TRBV5-1
len: 14
CDR3aa: CASSLVPAQETQYF